This record concerns one T cell receptor beta chain sequence. This record belongs to a study of blood T cells in healthy people across ages. Germline lookup yields CDR1 LGHNA and CDR2 YSLEER. The J segment lost 1 base and the V segment lost 3 bases, leaving 3 bases of the junction unmatched. CDR3 length: 15 residues. Primed by a sample-barcoded 5' primer and a J-beta primer mix, a second PCR proceeded for 7 to 11 cycles. In TCRdb, the 5' RACE reads were re-called with MiXCR into one record per CDR3 protein. The sample lists 1 million to 1.2 million distinct CDR3 sequences, around two fifths occurring once.

Sequencing input: blood. The V gene is TRBV4-3, the J gene TRBJ1-1, with 9 bases identical to TRBD1. This clonotype was sampled from a man younger than 30 in good health. This chain's CDR3 is CASSQVTGGNTEAFF. In nucleotides, the CDR3 is TGCGCCAGCAGCCAGGTGACAGGGGGGAACACTGAAGCTTTCTTT.